The rows below give T cell receptor beta chains drawn from one sample of a study of radiotherapy plus CTLA-4 blockade in lung cancer. Data came from immunoSEQ multiplex PCR; TCRdb stores just in-frame clones and leaves some out. This table has about 60,000 clones, around 74% appearing once. The specimen comprised peripheral blood, sampled from a patient treated with radiotherapy plus ipilimumab. The source of these receptors is a human donor with non-small cell lung cancer whose response to radiotherapy plus ipilimumab could not be evaluated. Both conserved end residues are part of each CDR3. D genes are given only for firm matches. For some rows the clone size is stated as once, few or many, or as a class when expanded; others skip it.

>.|TRBV6-5|TRBJ2-5|.
CASRLYGGRGETQYF
TGTGCCAGCAGACTCTACGGGGGGCGAGGGGAGACCCAGTACTTC
>.|TRBV11-2|TRBJ2-3|TRBD1
CASSFRGRGTDTQYF
TGTGCCAGCAGCTTTAGGGGGCGCGGCACAGATACGCAGTATTTT
>.|TRBV19|TRBJ2-7|.
CASSIGGGAPYEQYF
TGTGCCAGTAGTATCGGAGGGGGGGCCCCCTACGAGCAGTACTTC
>.|TRBV11-3|TRBJ2-5|.
CASTLWQQETQYF
TGTGCCAGCACCCTGTGGCAGCAAGAGACCCAGTACTTC
>.|TRBV4-2|TRBJ2-2|TRBD2
CASIGEGGPPNTGELFF
TGTGCCAGCATAGGGGAGGGAGGCCCCCCGAACACCGGGGAGCTGTTTTTT
>.|TRBV7-2|TRBJ1-2|.
CASSFDGGNYGYTF
TGTGCCAGCAGCTTCGACGGGGGTAACTATGGCTACACCTTC
>.|TRBV14|TRBJ1-4|.
CASSHNRDPNEKLFF
TGTGCCAGCAGCCACAACAGGGACCCTAATGAAAAACTGTTTTTT
>.|TRBV1|TRBJ2-3|.
CTSSQPSAGTEDTDTQYF
TGCACCAGCAGCCAACCCTCGGCCGGGACAGAGGACACAGATACGCAGTATTTT
>.|TRBV4-3|TRBJ1-6|.
CASSQVSWRGNSPLHF
TGCGCCAGCAGCCAAGTAAGTTGGCGCGGGAATTCACCCCTCCACTTT
>few|TRBV7-2|TRBJ2-2|.
CASSLASFGGSAGELFF
TGTGCCAGCAGCTTAGCGAGTTTCGGCGGAAGTGCCGGGGAGCTGTTTTTT
>.|TRBV25-1|TRBJ2-5|.
CASSVRIQEAQYF
TGTGCCAGCAGTGTACGAATTCAAGAGGCCCAGTACTTC
>.|TRBV29-1|TRBJ2-2|TRBD2
CSVDKSGVGTGELFF
TGCAGCGTTGACAAGAGCGGGGTGGGCACCGGGGAGCTGTTTTTT
>.|TRBV5-5|TRBJ2-5|TRBD2
CASSLVSWGGKTQYF
TGTGCCAGCAGCTTGGTTAGCTGGGGGGGAAAGACCCAGTACTTC